A selection of T cell receptor beta chains follows, all from one sample in a study of cytomegalovirus exposure and HLA in healthy donors. This table comes from immunoSEQ multiplex PCR, and its TCRdb copy is limited to in-frame clones, with some not included. Of approximately 170,000 clones listed, roughly 77% are singletons. Sequenced sample: PBMCs. All receptors come from a male donor in good health and CMV-seronegative. CDR3s include the opening cysteine and the closing phenylalanine or tryptophan. A D gene is named only where the DNA matches it firmly. Some rows have no size entry. The others give once, few or many, or a class for an expanded clone.

>TRBJ2-3|.|.|TRBV15
TGTGCCACCAGCAAAGTTAGCCGTAATACGCAGTATTTT
CATSKVSRNTQYF
>TRBJ2-5|TRBD1|.|TRBV7-9
TGTGCCAGCAGCACGACAGGGCGCCAAGAGACCCAGTACTTC
CASSTTGRQETQYF
>TRBJ2-7|TRBD2|.|TRBV6-5
TGTGCCAGCAGTTACGCTAGCGGGAGAAAGGGGTACGAGCAGTACTTC
CASSYASGRKGYEQYF
>TRBJ1-2|.|.|TRBV9
TGTGCCAGCAGTTCGTCCCCATCTGCGTATGGCTACACCTTC
CASSSSPSAYGYTF
>TRBJ2-7|.|once|TRBV28
TGTGCCAGCAGTCTCTTTACGCTGAGGGCGGCGAGCTCCTACGAGCAGTACTTC
CASSLFTLRAASSYEQYF
>TRBJ1-2|.|.|TRBV2
TGTGCCAGCAGTGAAAAGGGGTATGGCTACACCTTC
CASSEKGYGYTF
>TRBJ2-7|TRBD2|many|TRBV6-1
TGTGCCAGCAGTGAATCCGCGGGAGACTCCTACGAGCAGTACTTC
CASSESAGDSYEQYF
>TRBJ2-1|.|.|TRBV2
TGTGCCAGCGTACCCGACATAAATGGTAGTGAGCAGTTCTTC
CASVPDINGSEQFF
>TRBJ2-3|TRBD2|.|TRBV4-2
TGTGCCAGCAGCCAAGTCCAGGTACTAGCGGGCCTCACAGATACGCAGTATTTT
CASSQVQVLAGLTDTQYF
>TRBJ2-7|.|.|TRBV5-1
TGCGCCAGCAGCTTGATTCCTACTAACTACGAGCAGTACTTC
CASSLIPTNYEQYF
>TRBJ2-3|TRBD2|few|TRBV29-1
TGCAGCGTGGAGGGAGGGGCGCAAGGTACGCAGTATTTT
CSVEGGAQGTQYF
>TRBJ2-7|.|.|TRBV4-3
TGCGCCAGCAGCCAAAGCTTGAGCTACGAGCAGTACTTC
CASSQSLSYEQYF
>TRBJ2-5|TRBD1|.|TRBV11-3
TGTGCCAGCAGCCTCGGGACAGCCGAAGAGACCCAGTACTTC
CASSLGTAEETQYF
>TRBJ2-7|.|.|TRBV7-9
TGTGCCAGCAGCTTAGCGCTAGGTCCCTCCTACGAGCAGTACTTC
CASSLALGPSYEQYF
>TRBJ2-7|.|.|TRBV6-5
TGTGCCAGCAGTTACCGGGCGACAGGAGCAACCTACGAGCAGTACTTC
CASSYRATGATYEQYF
>TRBJ2-1|.|few|TRBV7-2
TGTGCCAGCAGCCTTCAGTATACCAATGAGCAGTTCTTC
CASSLQYTNEQFF
>TRBJ1-6|TRBD1|.|TRBV19
TGTGCCAGTAGTCTACAGGGGGGCTCCTATAATTCACCCCTCCACTTT
CASSLQGGSYNSPLHF
>TRBJ2-1|.|.|TRBV4-1
TGCGCCAGCAGCCAGGGCCCCTCCTCCTACAATGAGCAGTTCTTC
CASSQGPSSYNEQFF
>TRBJ2-1|.|.|TRBV19
TGTGCCAGTACCCCAGGTCCCTACAATGAGCAGTTCTTC
CASTPGPYNEQFF
>TRBJ2-5|TRBD2|.|TRBV6-1
TGTGCCAGCAGTGACTTGGCTAGCGGAGAGACCCAGTACTTC
CASSDLASGETQYF
>TRBJ2-7|TRBD1|few|TRBV4-2
TGTGCCAGCAGCCAACCCGGGACAGAAGCTTACGAGCAGTACTTC
CASSQPGTEAYEQYF
>TRBJ2-7|TRBD2|.|TRBV27
TGTGCCAGCAGTAGACCGACTAGCAACTCCTACGAGCAGTACTTC
CASSRPTSNSYEQYF
>TRBJ2-7|.|.|TRBV4-1
TGCGCCAGCAGCCCCCTACGGGTCTCCTACGAGCAGTACTTC
CASSPLRVSYEQYF
>TRBJ2-5|.|.|TRBV2
TGTGCCAGCAGTCAGGGTTGGGAGACCCAGTACTTC
CASSQGWETQYF
>TRBJ1-6|.|.|TRBV11-2
TGTGCCAGCAGCTTAGTGTTCCAGGGGATGGGTTCACCCCTCCACTTT
CASSLVFQGMGSPLHF